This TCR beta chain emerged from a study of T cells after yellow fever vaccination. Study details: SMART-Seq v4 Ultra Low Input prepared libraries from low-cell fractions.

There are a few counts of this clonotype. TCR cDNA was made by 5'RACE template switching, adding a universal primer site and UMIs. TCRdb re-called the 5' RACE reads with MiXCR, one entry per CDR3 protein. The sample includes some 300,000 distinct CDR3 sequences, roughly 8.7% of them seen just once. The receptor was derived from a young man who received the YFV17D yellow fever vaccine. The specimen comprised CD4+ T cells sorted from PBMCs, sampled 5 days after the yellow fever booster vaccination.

The CDR3 here is CASSQGSGASYEQYF. The CDR3 DNA is TGTGCCAGCAGCCAAGGGTCGGGGGCATCCTACGAGCAGTACTTC. J is TRBJ2-7 and V is TRBV3-1; D assignment may be TRBD1 or TRBD2 (6 bases each). Per the germline V gene, CDR1 is LGHDT and CDR2 is YNNKEL (reference sequence). The ends were cut back, 1 base at V and 1 base at J, with 11 bases in the middle. CDR3 size: 15 residues.